The clone carrying this T cell receptor beta chain has ten or more counts. Antigen: not known. The entry originates in a study of T-cell memory formation after mild COVID-19. The authors produced TCR alpha and TCR beta cDNA libraries with sample barcodes and UMIs by 5'RACE using constant-segment primers. TCRdb reanalysed the 5' RACE reads using MiXCR and keeps one entry per CDR3 protein. In the table there are under 700,000 distinct CDR3 sequences, around 21% of which are singletons. General study findings and limits: Among CD4+ contracting clones, most were CM and EM, and CD8+ ones EMRA. Second-wave clones that peaked on day 37 lacked confirmed SARS-CoV-2 specificity. The study detected some responding clones in pre-infection memory, suggesting cross-reactive memory joined.

This CDR3 is 16 amino acids long. CDR1 and CDR2 (germline): KGHDR, SFDVKD. The V end was cut by 5 bases, the J end by 1 base, with 13 bases between. This TCR was recovered from an adult woman who had mild COVID-19 (a few samples of this study predate the infection). Cell type and time point are not known. The chain links TRBV24-1 to TRBJ2-2, with D perhaps TRBD2 (6 bases). Sequencing used PBMCs or a T cell subset sorted from them (not recorded which). In nucleotides, the CDR3 is TGTGCCACCAGTGGGGCGGGACGCAAGAACACCGGGGAGCTGTTTTTT. Its translation: CATSGAGRKNTGELFF.